This TCR beta chain derives from a study of blood T cell repertoires in COVID-19. Generated by immunoSEQ multiplex PCR, the TCRdb table keeps only in-frame clones and is missing some. This repertoire shows tens of thousands of clones, around 84% found once; its top ten account for around 60%. Per the germline V gene, CDR1 is LGHNT and CDR2 is FRNRAP. V was clipped by 3 bases and J by 2 bases; unmatched bases: 6. This CDR3 spans 16 amino acids. This clonotype was sampled from a man in his 70s with acute or convalescent COVID-19. Sequencing input: peripheral blood. The chain couples TRBV12-5 to TRBJ2-5, with 10 bases matching TRBD1. The CDR3 DNA follows: TGTGCTAGTGGTTTAGGCCGGACAGGGGGGCAAGAGACCCAGTACTTC. Translating it yields CASGLGRTGGQETQYF.